These 30 T cell receptor beta chains came from one sample sequenced in a study of T-cell reconstitution after alpha-beta-depleted transplantation in children. Library preparation (for TCRbeta) was performed with unique molecular identifiers. TCRdb redid the calling of the PCR reads with MiXCR, one entry per CDR3 protein. The sample lists about 870,000 distinct CDR3 sequences; less than 20% were seen once. Source: PBMCs, mostly from graft donor cells, taken 360 days after TCRalphabeta/CD19-depleted stem cell transplant. These receptors came from a male patient between 10 and 17 years old who had a stem cell transplant for acute lymphoblastic leukemia, so the T cells may come from the graft donor.

The J gene is TRBJ1-5, the V gene TRBV6-5; weak D call: TRBD1 (6 bases). This CDR3 has 15 residues. The V end was cut by 5 bases, the J end by 1 base, with 12 bases between. Germline V CDR1 and CDR2: MNHEY, SVGAGI. The CDR3 sequence is CASSLQGRSNQPQHF. The CDR3 DNA reads TGTGCCAGCAGTCTACAGGGTCGGAGCAATCAGCCCCAGCATTTT.

The rearrangement links TRBV5-1 to TRBJ1-1, with TRBD1 identical over 9 bases. Germline trimming cut 4 bases from V and 1 base from J; bases unmatched to any gene: 14. Germline loops: CDR1 SGHRS, CDR2 YFSETQ. This CDR3 comprises 18 residues. CDR3 in amino acids: CASSPGQGYRVGNTEAFF. Here the CDR3 DNA reads TGCGCCAGCAGCCCGGGACAGGGATATCGAGTAGGGAACACTGAAGCTTTCTTT. Looking up the rest from reference TRBV5-1 and TRBJ1-1 gives the full variable domain: KAGVTQTPRYLIKTRGQQVTLSCSPISGHRSVSWYQQTPGQGLQFLFEYFSETQRNKGNFPGRFSGRQFSNSRSEMNVSTLELGDSALYLCASSPGQGYRVGNTEAFFGQGTRLTVV.

There are a few counts of this clonotype. This sequence joins TRBV6-5 and TRBJ1-2; 7 nucleotides agree with TRBD1. This CDR3 region has 14 residues. Germline V gene data show CDR1 as MNHEY and CDR2 as SVGAGI. The J segment lost 4 bases and the V segment lost 5 bases, leaving 7 bases of the junction unmatched. The CDR3 sequence: CASSHNTGVYGYTF. CDR3 in DNA: TGTGCCAGCAGTCACAACACAGGGGTCTATGGCTACACCTTC.

This clonotype was counted ten times or more. The CDR3 nucleotides are TGTGCCAGCAGCGCGGACAGCGCTGGTGGGTCGGCTTTCTTT. This encodes CASSADSAGGSAFF. V is TRBV7-9 and J is TRBJ1-1, with D maybe TRBD1 (6 bases). CDR3 length equals 14 residues. Deletions cut 5 bases from V and 11 bases from J, with 21 bases between. The germline CDR1 and CDR2 sequences are SEHNR and FQNEAQ (reference sequence).

The genes are TRBV20-1 and TRBJ2-5, with D unclear. Germline CDR1 is DFQATT and CDR2 is SNEGSKA (reference sequence). Trimming shortened V by 1 base and J by 0 bases, and 6 bases separated the two germline ends. The CDR3 is made up of 13 amino acids. Here the CDR3 DNA reads TGCAGTGCTAGAGGCTGGGACCAAGAGACCCAGTACTTC. Its translation: CSARGWDQETQYF.

This sequence joins TRBV19 and TRBJ2-7; D possibly uses TRBD1 or TRBD2 (5 bases each). Trimming shortened V by 3 bases and J by 6 bases, and 9 bases separated the two germline ends. Germline values: CDR1 LNHDA, CDR2 SQIVND (reference sequence). This CDR3 region has 12 residues. The CDR3 coding sequence is TGTGCCAGTAGTATGGGGCGGGCCGAGCAGTACTTC. This translates into CASSMGRAEQYF.

This clonotype occurred many times. The genes are TRBV3-1 and TRBJ1-2; tentatively, D is TRBD1 (5 bases). The germline V and J ends were trimmed by 1 base and 4 bases, with 7 bases remaining between them. CDR1 and CDR2 from the germline V gene are LGHDT and YNNKEL (reference sequence). The CDR3 runs to 13 residues. The CDR3 loop is CASSQGTSYGYTF. In nucleotides, the CDR3 is TGTGCCAGCAGCCAAGGGACATCCTATGGCTACACCTTC. Drawing the rest from reference TRBV3-1 and TRBJ1-2, the complete variable domain is DTAVSQTPKYLVTQMGNDKSIKCEQNLGHDTMYWYKQDSKKFLKIMFSYNNKELIINETVPNRFSPKSPDKAHLNLHINSLELGDSAVYFCASSQGTSYGYTFGSGTRLTVV.

In this sample, this clonotype turned up once. The chain joins TRBV12-3 or TRBV12-4 to TRBJ1-2; 8 bases map to TRBD1. The CDR3 consists of 16 residues. V shed 3 bases, J shed 0 bases, and the junction held 6 bases outside the gene matches. CDR3 sequence (DNA): TGTGCCAGCAGTTTCCTGGACAGGGCTCCTAACTATGGCTACACCTTC. Its translation: CASSFLDRAPNYGYTF.

This clonotype was seen only a few times. The chain combines TRBV3-1 with TRBJ1-2; D is unresolved. V shed 2 bases and J shed 3 bases, with 4 bases lying between them. This CDR3 contains 12 residues. CDR1 and CDR2 from the germline V gene are LGHDT and YNNKEL (reference sequence). CDR3 residues: CASSQLDYGYTF. CDR3 coding DNA: TGTGCCAGCAGCCAACTAGACTATGGCTACACCTTC.

The table lists this clonotype with a few counts. This chain links TRBV7-3 with TRBJ1-1; possible D gene TRBD1, 6 bases. The CDR3 is 14 residues long. V was trimmed by 1 base and J by 5 bases, leaving 11 bases between them. From germline, CDR1 is SGHTA and CDR2 FQGTGA. The CDR3: CASSLNGGITEAFF. The DNA of the CDR3 is TGTGCCAGCAGCTTAAATGGGGGCATAACTGAAGCTTTCTTT.

This clonotype has more than one count but fewer than ten. The chain combines TRBV7-9 with TRBJ2-3; 7 bases map to TRBD2. The V and J ends lost 0 bases and 6 bases, in that order; junction bases with no gene match: 9. Per the germline V gene, CDR1 is SEHNR and CDR2 is FQNEAQ (reference sequence). CDR3 length: 16 residues. The CDR3 region is CASSLAIKRGEDTQYF. The DNA of the CDR3 is TGTGCCAGCAGCTTAGCGATCAAGCGGGGTGAGGATACGCAGTATTTT.

This clonotype has a handful of counts. The chain combines TRBV11-2 with TRBJ1-1; no definite D call. Germline CDR1 reads SGHAT; CDR2 reads FQNNGV. The CDR3 extends over 15 amino acids. Trimming stripped 3 bases from V and 0 bases from J, with 11 bases between. The CDR3 coding sequence is TGTGCCAGCAGCTTGGCTCTGGGAATGAACACTGAAGCTTTCTTT. Amino acid sequence: CASSLALGMNTEAFF.

The V gene is TRBV9, the J gene TRBJ2-1; 9 bases are shared with TRBD2. Trimming took 4 bases from V and 2 from J; bases not matched to a gene: 4. This CDR3 has 15 residues. The germline V gene encodes CDR1 SGDLS and CDR2 YYNGEE. The chain's CDR3 is CASSPSGDTYNEQFF. Written as DNA, the CDR3 is TGTGCCAGCAGCCCTAGCGGGGACACCTACAATGAGCAGTTCTTC.

This clonotype has just a few counts. Here the CDR3 reads CASSLEGTGGYEQYF. The CDR3 DNA follows: TGCGCCAGCAGCTTGGAGGGGACAGGGGGCTACGAGCAGTACTTC. The rearrangement joins TRBV5-1 to TRBJ2-7; 11 nucleotides agree with TRBD1. The CDR3 length is 15 residues. With 0 bases clipped from V and 3 bases from J, the junction kept 2 bases outside the gene matches. Per the germline V gene, CDR1 is SGHRS and CDR2 is YFSETQ.

The table lists this clonotype with a few counts. The J gene is TRBJ2-4, the V gene TRBV20-1, with D perhaps being TRBD1 or TRBD2 (5 bases each). The CDR3 runs to 14 residues. The ends were cut back, 6 bases at V and 1 base at J, with 13 bases in the middle. The germline V gene encodes CDR1 DFQATT and CDR2 SNEGSKA (reference sequence). Written as DNA, the CDR3 is TGCAGTGCCACCCACGAGGGGGCCAAAAACATTCAGTACTTC. Translation: CSATHEGAKNIQYF.

J is TRBJ1-2 and V is TRBV12-3 or TRBV12-4; D not resolved. The CDR3 runs to 12 residues. Trimming cost V 3 bases and J 8 bases, with 10 bases left between them. CDR3 protein: CASSFLRTGYTF. The CDR3 DNA reads as TGTGCCAGCAGTTTTCTCCGGACCGGCTACACCTTC.

This clonotype turned up a few times. V and J are TRBV20-1 and TRBJ2-3; D uncertain. Germline loops: CDR1 DFQATT, CDR2 SNEGSKA (reference sequence). Trimming pared 4 bases from V and 1 base from J, leaving 12 bases between. CDR3 length: 14 residues. The CDR3 nucleotides are TGCAGTGCTATCTTAAGACTTGGCACAGATACGCAGTATTTT. Translation: CSAILRLGTDTQYF.

The V call is TRBV5-1, the J call TRBJ2-6; 10 bases agree with TRBD2. The germline CDR1 and CDR2 sequences are SGHRS and YFSETQ. CDR3 length: 18 amino acids. V gave up 3 bases and J gave up 3 bases; unmatched junction bases: 9. This CDR3 reads CASSSIAGGSSGANVLTF. The CDR3 DNA sequence: TGCGCCAGCAGCTCTATAGCGGGAGGTAGTAGTGGGGCCAACGTCCTGACTTTC.

This clonotype has a single count. This chain joins TRBV11-1 and TRBJ2-6; D is possibly TRBD1 or TRBD2 (5 bases each). CDR1 is SGHAT, CDR2 FQDESV, per germline (reference sequence). CDR3 size: 19 residues. Trimming cost V 7 bases and J 1 base, with 23 bases left between them. The chain's CDR3 is CASKVGGDRDRSGANVLTF. The CDR3 DNA reads TGTGCCAGCAAAGTCGGAGGCGACCGGGACCGGTCTGGGGCCAACGTCCTGACTTTC.

The chain employs TRBV2 and TRBJ2-7, with 8 bases identical to TRBD1. V was pared by 3 bases and J by 6 bases, with 4 bases of the junction left unmatched. Germline V gene sequence: CDR1 SNHLY, CDR2 FYNNEI. The CDR3 sequence is 13 residues long. This CDR3 is CASSEDRDGEQYF. The CDR3 nucleotides are TGTGCCAGCAGTGAGGACAGGGATGGCGAGCAGTACTTC.

This clonotype was observed a few times. This chain uses TRBV3-1 with TRBJ2-7; 9 bases match TRBD1. Germline trimming cut 4 bases from V and 2 bases from J; bases unmatched to any gene: 15. Germline V gene data show CDR1 as LGHDT and CDR2 as YNNKEL (reference sequence). The CDR3 length is 18 residues. The CDR3, as DNA: TGTGCCAGCAGCCCTAACAGGGGGCGCGGTCCCTTGACCTACGAGCAGTACTTC. It yields the protein CASSPNRGRGPLTYEQYF.

This clonotype was counted a few times. This chain joins TRBV11-2 and TRBJ2-7; a possible D gene is TRBD1 (6 bases). The CDR3 is 16 amino acids. Per germline, CDR1 SGHAT and CDR2 FQNNGV. Trimming cost V 5 bases and J 5 bases, with 22 bases left between them. Here the CDR3 DNA reads TGTGCCAGCAGCCTCGCCTTAACCGGGACAAGGGACGAGCAGTACTTC. This translates into CASSLALTGTRDEQYF.

The chain employs TRBV29-1 and TRBJ2-2, with TRBD2 matching 11 bases. Germline assignment: CDR1 SQVTM and CDR2 ANQGSEA. After removal of 3 bases from V and 5 bases from J, the junction contained 8 bases not matched to a gene. CDR3 size: 16 residues. This chain's CDR3 is CSVEGGLAGGTGELFF. The DNA for the CDR3 is TGCAGCGTTGAGGGAGGGCTAGCGGGGGGAACCGGGGAGCTGTTTTTT.

The chain couples TRBV29-1 to TRBJ1-2; unclear D gene. This CDR3 is built from 12 residues. The germline V gene has CDR1 SQVTM and CDR2 ANQGSEA. V was shortened by 0 bases and J by 8 bases, with 10 bases between the two germline ends. The CDR3 sequence is CSVEESRPGYTF. The CDR3 DNA reads TGCAGCGTTGAAGAATCACGCCCGGGCTACACCTTC. Together with reference TRBV29-1 and TRBJ1-2, the CDR3 gives the full variable domain: SAVISQKPSRDICQRGTSLTIQCQVDSQVTMMFWYRQQPGQSLTLIATANQGSEATYESGFVIDKFPISRPNLTFSTLTVSNMSPEDSSIYLCSVEESRPGYTFGSGTRLTVV.

Only a few counts were recorded for this clonotype. V usage is TRBV4-2 and J usage is TRBJ2-7, with D tentatively TRBD1 or TRBD2 (5 bases each). V was trimmed by 0 bases and J by 0 bases, leaving 18 bases between them. Germline lookup yields CDR1 LGHNA and CDR2 YNFKEQ. This CDR3 is built from 18 residues. The CDR3 here is CASSQDSAGTISSYEQYF. The CDR3 DNA reads as TGTGCCAGCAGCCAAGATTCAGCAGGGACCATCAGCTCCTACGAGCAGTACTTC.

V and J are TRBV10-3 and TRBJ2-7; perhaps TRBD1 as D (5 bases). The germline gives CDR1 ENHRY, CDR2 SYGVKD. V was shortened by 3 bases and J by 3 bases, with 12 bases between the two germline ends. This CDR3 spans 14 amino acids. CDR3 protein: CAISDARANYEQYF. DNA for the CDR3: TGTGCCATCAGTGATGCCAGGGCAAACTACGAGCAGTACTTC.

Ten or more counts support this clonotype. The rearrangement uses TRBV7-2 and TRBJ2-7, with 12 bases that match TRBD2. V dropped 4 bases and J dropped 6; count of bases not matched to a gene: 7. The CDR3 is 15 residues long. Germline values: CDR1 SGHTA, CDR2 FQGNSA. As DNA, the CDR3 is TGTGCCAGCAGCTCCGGACTAGCGGGATCTAGCGAGCAGTACTTC. Translating gives CASSSGLAGSSEQYF.

This clonotype was found many times. J is TRBJ2-5 and V is TRBV6-1, with 12 bases that match TRBD1. This CDR3 has 15 residues. V shed 6 bases and J 5 bases; nucleotides not matched to a gene: 7. Germline V gives CDR1 MNHNS, CDR2 SASEGT. CDR3 in amino acids: CASRGGQGAWETQYF. The CDR3 DNA reads as TGTGCCAGCAGGGGGGGACAGGGGGCTTGGGAGACCCAGTACTTC.

This clonotype was picked up many times. The chain uses TRBV29-1 and TRBJ1-1; 8 bases map to TRBD1. In germline, CDR1 is SQVTM, CDR2 ANQGSEA. Trimming removed 6 bases from V and 5 bases from J; junction bases left unmatched: 8. This CDR3 region has 13 residues. The DNA of the CDR3 is TGCAGCGTCGCCAGGGGGCATGGAACTGAAGCTTTCTTT. Its translation: CSVARGHGTEAFF.

This clonotype has at least ten counts. The chain has TRBV4-2 and TRBJ2-7; 11 nucleotides line up with TRBD2. Trimming at V came to 0 bases and at J to 4 bases, leaving 2 bases not matched to a gene. This CDR3 has 15 amino acids. Germline V lookup: CDR1 LGHNA, CDR2 YNFKEQ. The CDR3 sequence is CASSQEGLAVYEQYF. The CDR3, as DNA: TGTGCCAGCAGCCAAGAGGGACTAGCGGTTTACGAGCAGTACTTC.